The 6 T cell receptor beta chains below come from one sample, sequenced in a study of blood T cell repertoires in COVID-19. This table comes from immunoSEQ multiplex PCR, and its TCRdb copy is limited to in-frame clones, with some not included. The sample lists around 250,000 clones; 86% were seen once. The sequenced sample was peripheral blood. All receptors derive from a woman aged 55-69 years who had recovered from COVID-19.

CDR3 residues: CASSQRPTANTEAFF. The CDR3 DNA follows: TGTGCCAGCAGCCAACGGCCTACAGCTAACACTGAAGCTTTCTTT. The chain links TRBV4-2 to TRBJ1-1; D remains unclear. V was cut by 2 bases and J by 2 bases, with 12 bases left in between. The germline CDR1 and CDR2 sequences are LGHNA and YNFKEQ. The CDR3 covers 15 residues.

The gene calls are TRBV29-1 and TRBJ1-6; TRBD1 aligns across 8 bases. The CDR3 contains 14 residues. Per the germline V gene, CDR1 is SQVTM and CDR2 is ANQGSEA. J gave up 7 bases and V 4 bases, and 6 bases lay outside the gene matches. Here the CDR3 DNA reads TGCAGCGTTGGGGCAGGGGGCGTGAATTCACCCCTCCACTTT. It codes for CSVGAGGVNSPLHF.

This chain connects TRBV14 to TRBJ2-1; 8 bases map to TRBD1. The CDR3 consists of 17 residues. Germline V gives CDR1 SGHDN, CDR2 FVKESK. The V and J ends lost 2 bases and 9 bases, in that order; junction bases with no gene match: 15. CDR3 sequence: CASSQLGQVNPWGEQFF. The CDR3 nucleotides read TGTGCCAGCAGCCAATTGGGACAGGTAAACCCTTGGGGTGAGCAGTTCTTC.

The chain uses TRBV15 and TRBJ1-4; D ambiguous. The CDR3 consists of 16 residues. From germline, CDR1 is LNHNV and CDR2 YYDKDF (reference sequence). With 1 base removed from V and 0 bases from J, the gap between germline ends came to 9 bases. The CDR3 is CATSRALVATNEKLFF. The CDR3 nucleotides read TGTGCCACCAGCAGAGCCCTAGTTGCAACTAATGAAAAACTGTTTTTT.

The V gene is TRBV24-1, the J gene TRBJ2-2, with TRBD1 matching 8 bases. V dropped 4 bases and J dropped 5; count of bases not matched to a gene: 8. In germline, CDR1 is KGHDR, CDR2 SFDVKD. The CDR3 is made up of 16 amino acids. The CDR3 DNA follows: TGTGCCACCAGTGACCTGACAGGGGTTGAGACCGGGGAGCTGTTTTTT. It is translated as CATSDLTGVETGELFF.

The chain couples TRBV6-5 to TRBJ2-3; the match to TRBD2 covers 8 bases. The CDR3 loop spans 15 amino acids. Trimming at V came to 7 bases and at J to 3 bases, leaving 9 bases not matched to a gene. Germline V lookup: CDR1 MNHEY, CDR2 SVGAGI. CDR3 bases: TGTGCCAGCAATTCACGGGGGGGGCGAACAGATACGCAGTATTTT. Translated, it gives CASNSRGGRTDTQYF.